This T cell receptor beta chain was retrieved from a study of blood T cells in healthy people across ages. Study at large: Template switching picked up about one barcoded beta molecule for each two T cells. Study-wide points: More naive CD4+ cells and higher diversity marked long-lived donors relative to aged donors.

Isolating PBMCs gave at least 6.5 million of these cells per sample. It was with a sample-barcoded 5' primer and a J-beta primer mix that a second PCR of about 7 to 12 cycles was run. One entry per CDR3 protein results from TCRdb running MiXCR on the 5' RACE reads. The repertoire consists of just over 1 million distinct CDR3 sequences, with 40% to 55% occurring once and the leading ten covering 15% to 20%. Germline CDR1 and CDR2: SEHNR and FQNEAQ (reference sequence). V was cut by 5 bases and J by 0 bases, with 8 bases left in between. The length of the CDR3 is 14 residues. This clonotype was picked up many times. The antigen is unknown.

This TCR derives from a woman aged 55-75 years in good health. V usage is TRBV7-9 and J usage is TRBJ2-4; weak D call: TRBD2 (6 bases). Sequenced material: blood. The CDR3 loop is CASSEEGAKNIQYF. CDR3 DNA sequence: TGTGCCAGCAGCGAGGAGGGAGCCAAAAACATTCAGTACTTC.